Listed here are 21 T cell receptor beta chains from one sample, sequenced in a study of breast tumors, draining lymph nodes, adjacent tissues. In TCRdb, the multiplex PCR reads were re-called with MiXCR into one record per CDR3 protein. The profile shows some 31,000 distinct CDR3 sequences, 63% of them singletons. The sequenced sample was breast tumor tissue. Source of these receptors: a female donor with breast cancer. Some clones in this sample may be carry-over from other donors' samples.

Ten or more counts support this clonotype. The genes are TRBV28 and TRBJ2-1, with unresolved D. Per germline, CDR1 MDHEN and CDR2 SYDVKM. This CDR3 is built from 14 residues. The germline V and J ends were trimmed by 2 bases and 6 bases, with 11 bases remaining between them. The CDR3 DNA follows: TGTGCCAGCAGTTTAAATTCCCGGACCAATGAGCAGTTCTTC. Translation gives CASSLNSRTNEQFF.

On this clonotype itself: An end of the junction differs from the germline gene, which may be a read error. The V and J genes are TRBV12-3 or TRBV12-4 and TRBJ2-3, with 8 bases fitting TRBD1. The CDR3 loop spans 14 amino acids. In nucleotides, the CDR3 is TGTGCAAGCAGGTGGACAGGGAGCACAGATACGCAGAATTTT. It specifies CASRWTGSTDTQNF.

On this clonotype: The CDR3 does not end in the conserved phenylalanine or tryptophan, so this is likely a read error. The V and J genes are TRBV15 and TRBJ2-5, with a possible D match to TRBD2 (5 bases). Trimming left V 1 base short and J 3 bases short, with 6 bases between. This CDR3 comprises 13 residues. CDR1 is LNHNV, CDR2 YYDKDF, per germline (reference sequence). The CDR3 DNA reads as TGTGCCACCAGCAGAGGGGGAGAAGAGACCCAGTACCTC. This gives the protein CATSRGGEETQYL.

The gene calls are TRBV10-2 and TRBJ2-7; D perhaps matches TRBD1 (5 bases). In germline, CDR1 is WSHSY, CDR2 SAAADI. V was pared by 9 bases and J by 6 bases, with 18 bases between. This CDR3 is built from 13 residues. In DNA form, the CDR3 reads TGCGCCAGTTTAATGGCAGGGTATTCCGAGCAGTACTTC. This translates into CASLMAGYSEQYF.

This rearrangement joins TRBV7-3 to TRBJ2-2, with TRBD2 as a possible D gene (6 bases). CDR1 is SGHTA and CDR2 is FQGTGA in the germline V gene. The CDR3 is 14 amino acids. Between the trimmed V and J ends, which lost 2 bases and 5 bases, there was a span of 9 bases. The DNA for the CDR3 is TGTGCCAGCAGCTTATTCAGCGGGACCGGGGAGCTGTTTTTT. Its translation is CASSLFSGTGELFF.

This clonotype was seen a single time. At one end the junction does not follow the germline gene, possibly because of a read error. The CDR3 sequence is CASSYRGGTETQYF. The CDR3 DNA reads as TGCGCCAGCAGCTACAGGGGAGGTACGGAGACCCAGTACTTC. This chain joins TRBV7-9 and TRBJ2-5, with D maybe TRBD1 (7 bases). The CDR3 consists of 14 residues. Germline CDR1 reads SEHNR; CDR2 reads FQNEAQ (reference sequence).

V usage is TRBV7-9 and J usage is TRBJ2-1, with 13 bases that match TRBD2. J was trimmed by 4 bases and V by 5 bases; bases with no gene match: 11. CDR3 length: 18 amino acids. The germline V gene has CDR1 SEHNR and CDR2 FQNEAQ (reference sequence). The CDR3 reads CASSPTSGGWPPYNEQFF. CDR3 sequence (DNA): TGTGCCAGCAGCCCGACTAGCGGGGGGTGGCCCCCTTACAATGAGCAGTTCTTC.

The chain joins TRBV7-3 to TRBJ2-3, with 11 bases fitting TRBD2. Germline CDR1 is SGHTA and CDR2 is FQGTGA. Losses at the gene ends were 2 bases for V and 4 bases for J; bases not matched to a gene: 2. There are 15 residues in the CDR3. The CDR3 region has the DNA TGTGCCAGCAGCTTATTAGCGGGAGGGCCAGATACGCAGTATTTT. Protein: CASSLLAGGPDTQYF.

Comments on this clonotype: The junction departs from germline at one end; a sequencing error may be responsible. The genes are TRBV29-1 and TRBJ1-4; no clear D gene. This CDR3 is 17 amino acids long. Germline CDR1 reads SQVTM; CDR2 reads ANQGSEA. The CDR3 loop is CSVEGRLRPEANGKLFF. CDR3 bases: TGCAGCGTTGAAGGAAGGTTACGTCCTGAGGCTAATGGAAAACTGTTTTTT.

This chain connects TRBV7-9 to TRBJ1-2; D call uncertain. V gave up 1 base and J gave up 2 bases, with 5 bases separating them. CDR3 length: 13 amino acids. The germline V gene has CDR1 SEHNR and CDR2 FQNEAQ (reference sequence). The CDR3 protein is CASSLGGNYGYTF. CDR3 nucleotide sequence: TGTGCCAGCAGCTTAGGGGGAAACTATGGCTACACCTTC.

Remarks on this clonotype: A read error may account for a junction end that differs from germline. The genes are TRBV7-2 and TRBJ2-6; a weak D match, TRBD1 (6 bases). Germline loops: CDR1 SGHTA, CDR2 FQGNSA. The CDR3 has 15 amino acids. The CDR3: CASSAQAAGDNVLTF. The DNA for the CDR3 is TGTGCCAGCAGCGCCCAGGCGGCAGGGGACAACGTCCTGACTTTC.

In this sample, this clonotype turned up many times. The chain employs TRBV7-9 and TRBJ1-2; no clear D gene. CDR1 and CDR2 (germline): SEHNR, FQNEAQ (reference sequence). The CDR3 contains 13 residues. The V gene lost 5 bases and the J gene lost 6 bases, with 13 bases spanning the gap. CDR3 amino acids: CASSTMGIDGYTF. DNA of the CDR3: TGTGCCAGCAGCACAATGGGTATCGATGGCTACACCTTC.

This clonotype was counted between two and nine times. The genes are TRBV20-1 and TRBJ2-3, with TRBD2 identical over 12 bases. J gave up 2 bases and V 8 bases, and 5 bases lay outside the gene matches. This CDR3 comprises 14 residues. In germline, CDR1 is DFQATT, CDR2 SNEGSKA (reference sequence). The CDR3 bases are TGCAGTCGGACTAGCGGGACCTTCACAGATACGCAGTATTTT. Encoded protein: CSRTSGTFTDTQYF.

This clonotype has a count of ten or more. The chain uses TRBV18 and TRBJ2-3; tentatively, D is TRBD1 or TRBD2 (5 bases each). V dropped 4 bases and J dropped 6 bases, with 26 bases sitting between them. Looked up from germline, CDR1 is KGHSH and CDR2 is LQKENI. The CDR3 spans 18 residues. CDR3 region: CASSLLVRGYPGVDTQYF. Written as DNA, the CDR3 is TGTGCCAGCTCACTCTTAGTCCGGGGCTACCCCGGGGTGGATACGCAGTATTTT.

The rearrangement joins TRBV11-3 to TRBJ2-7; 9 bases fit TRBD2. Germline CDR1 and CDR2: SGHNT and YENEEA. V shed 3 bases, J shed 3 bases, and the junction held 27 bases outside the gene matches. This CDR3 is 22 amino acids long. This chain's CDR3 is CASSFYIRSVRSGGLHNYEQYF. As DNA, the CDR3 is TGTGCCAGCAGCTTCTACATCCGCAGTGTTCGAAGCGGGGGGCTTCACAACTACGAGCAGTACTTC.

This clonotype was seen ten or more times. The chain couples TRBV5-4 to TRBJ2-5; TRBD2 might be the D (6 bases). Germline values: CDR1 SGHNT, CDR2 YYREEE (reference sequence). V lost 4 bases, J lost 5 bases, and 24 bases lay in between. The CDR3 has 17 residues. The CDR3 region is CASSPPTTRGTGETQYF. CDR3 coding DNA: TGTGCCAGCAGCCCCCCCACAACCCGGGGGACGGGGGAGACCCAGTACTTC.

The gene calls are TRBV29-1 and TRBJ2-7; TRBD2 matches at 9 bases. Germline trimming cut 4 bases from V and 6 bases from J; bases unmatched to any gene: 4. Germline-derived CDR1 and CDR2 are SQVTM and ANQGSEA. CDR3 length: 12 amino acids. The DNA for the CDR3 is TGCAGCGTTGTGCGGGAGGGCGGCGAGCAGTACTTC. Amino acid sequence: CSVVREGGEQYF.

As for this clonotype: An end of the junction differs from the germline gene, which may be a read error. This rearrangement joins TRBV3-1 to TRBJ2-7; 14 bases line up with TRBD2. Germline values: CDR1 LGHDT, CDR2 YNNKEL (reference sequence). This CDR3 spans 16 amino acids. The CDR3 DNA reads TGTGCCAGTAGCCTGGGGACTAGCGGGGGTTCCTGCGAGCAGTACTTC. It encodes CASSLGTSGGSCEQYF.

The chain links TRBV7-6 to TRBJ1-5; D might be TRBD1 (6 bases). CDR1 and CDR2 (germline): SGHVS, FNYEAQ. Trimming stripped 1 base from V and 4 bases from J, with 8 bases between. The CDR3 extends over 14 amino acids. CDR3 nucleotides: TGTGCCAGCAGCTTAGTGCAGGGGAATCAGCCCCAGCATTTT. Translation gives CASSLVQGNQPQHF. Full variable domain (missing parts from reference TRBV7-6 and TRBJ1-5): GAGVSQSPRYKVTKRGQDVALRCDPISGHVSLYWYRQALGQGPEFLTYFNYEAQQDKSGLPNDRFSAERPEGSISTLTIQRTEQRDSAMYRCASSLVQGNQPQHFGDGTRLSIL.

The chain links TRBV2 to TRBJ1-5; 7 nucleotides align to TRBD1. The length of the CDR3 is 14 residues. From germline, CDR1 is SNHLY and CDR2 FYNNEI. The V segment lost 6 bases and the J segment 6 bases; nucleotides outside the gene matches: 8. The CDR3 reads CASRGDRVGQPQHF. The CDR3 region has the DNA TGTGCCAGCAGAGGAGACAGGGTCGGTCAGCCCCAGCATTTT.

The table lists this clonotype with a few counts. V gene TRBV7-2 combines with J gene TRBJ2-5, with 11 bases matching TRBD2. The length of the CDR3 is 15 residues. Germline V gives CDR1 SGHTA, CDR2 FQGNSA. V dropped 3 bases and J dropped 9; count of bases not matched to a gene: 9. Here the CDR3 DNA reads TGTGCCAGCAGCTTTCCGACTAGCGGGGTGGGGGCCCAGTACTTC. Residues: CASSFPTSGVGAQYF.